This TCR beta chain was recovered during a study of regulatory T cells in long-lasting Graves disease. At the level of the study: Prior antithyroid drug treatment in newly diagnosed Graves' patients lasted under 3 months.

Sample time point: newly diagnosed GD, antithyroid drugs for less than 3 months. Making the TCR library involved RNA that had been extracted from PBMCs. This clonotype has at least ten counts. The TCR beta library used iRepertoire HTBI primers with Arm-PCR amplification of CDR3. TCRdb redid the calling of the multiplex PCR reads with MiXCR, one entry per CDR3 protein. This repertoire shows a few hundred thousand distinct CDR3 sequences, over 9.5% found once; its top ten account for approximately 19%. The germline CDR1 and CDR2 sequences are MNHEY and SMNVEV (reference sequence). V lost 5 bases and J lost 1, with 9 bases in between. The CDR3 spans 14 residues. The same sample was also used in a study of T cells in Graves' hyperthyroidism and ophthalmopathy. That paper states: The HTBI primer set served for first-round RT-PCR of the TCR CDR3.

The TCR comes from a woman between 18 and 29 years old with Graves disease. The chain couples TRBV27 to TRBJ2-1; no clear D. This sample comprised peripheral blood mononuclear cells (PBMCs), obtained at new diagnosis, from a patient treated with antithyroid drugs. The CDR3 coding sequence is TGTGCCAGCAGTCACGGCGGATCCTACAATGAGCAGTTCTTC. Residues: CASSHGGSYNEQFF.